This TCR beta chain appears in the sequencing data of a study of blood T cell repertoires in COVID-19. The data were produced by immunoSEQ multiplex PCR, yet TCRdb's version contains in-frame clones alone and is incomplete. In the table there are 140,000 to 150,000 clones, about 92% of which are singletons. V lost 0 bases and J 4 bases, leaving 15 bases between the germline ends. This CDR3 contains 16 residues. Germline values: CDR1 SGHRS, CDR2 YFSETQ. The sample comprised peripheral blood. The receptor comes from a human donor in a cohort sampled during active COVID-19. The V gene is TRBV5-1, the J gene TRBJ2-3; a weak D match, TRBD2 (7 bases). Here the CDR3 reads CASSLDGGGPPDTQYF. DNA for the CDR3: TGCGCCAGCAGCTTGGATGGGGGGGGGCCCCCAGATACGCAGTATTTT.